Listed here are 30 T cell receptor beta chains from one sample, sequenced in a study of blood T cell repertoires in COVID-19. Sequencing used immunoSEQ multiplex PCR; TCRdb keeps in-frame clones, though not all of them. In the table there are 200,000 to 300,000 clones, 75% to 90% of which are singletons. Specimen: PBMCs or T cells enriched from blood (not recorded which). The receptors shown here come from a woman aged 25 to 39 who had recovered from COVID-19.

The DNA for the CDR3 is TGTGCCAGCAGCCATTATGGGCAAAAAACCTACGAGCAGTACTTC. It translates to CASSHYGQKTYEQYF. The chain has TRBV28 and TRBJ2-7, with no clear D. This CDR3 comprises 15 residues. Between the trimmed V and J ends, which lost 6 bases and 2 bases, there was a span of 17 bases. The V gene's germline CDR1 is MDHEN and CDR2 SYDVKM.

This chain connects TRBV28 to TRBJ2-1; 10 bases line up with TRBD2. Trimming cost V 10 bases and J 3 bases; bases outside gene matches: 6. Germline CDR1 reads MDHEN; CDR2 reads SYDVKM. CDR3 size: 14 residues. The CDR3 DNA is TGTGCCACCATAGCGGGAGGTAGCTACAATGAGCAGTTCTTC. Its protein is CATIAGGSYNEQFF.

The chain is built from TRBV12-3 or TRBV12-4 and TRBJ1-3; TRBD1 aligns across 8 bases. With V trimmed by 10 bases and J by 3 bases, 5 bases remained unmatched. This CDR3 spans 13 amino acids. The CDR3 spells CATLGQDGNTIYF. CDR3 coding DNA: TGTGCCACCCTGGGACAGGATGGAAACACCATATATTTT.

The rearrangement joins TRBV7-9 to TRBJ1-1, with 8 bases matching TRBD1. J gave up 4 bases and V 5 bases, and 3 bases lay outside the gene matches. The CDR3 totals 13 residues. CDR1 SEHNR and CDR2 FQNEAQ come from the germline V gene (reference sequence). CDR3 nucleotide sequence: TGTGCCAGCAGCGCAGACAGGGGCACTGAAGCTTTCTTT. This sequence encodes CASSADRGTEAFF.

Comment on this clone: One end of the junction fails to match germline, which may point to a read error. The chain is built from TRBV7-7 and TRBJ2-5, with a tentative D call TRBD2 (7 bases). Germline CDR1 and CDR2: SSHAT and FNYEAQ (reference sequence). The CDR3 length is 17 residues. The CDR3 DNA sequence: TGTGCTAGCAGCTTTGGGGTGGGGGCTAGCGGACAAGAGACCCAGTACTTC. Protein product: CASSFGVGASGQETQYF. Using reference TRBV7-7 and TRBJ2-5 for the parts outside the CDR3, the full variable domain is GAGVSQSPRYKVTKRGQDVTLRCDPISSHATLYWYQQALGQGPEFLTYFNYEAQPDKSGLPSDRFSAERPEGSISTLTIQRTEQRDSAMYRCASSFGVGASGQETQYFGPGTRLLVL.

V and J are TRBV28 and TRBJ1-1, with D possibly TRBD1 on 5 matching bases. The V end was cut by 3 bases, the J end by 5 bases, with 13 bases between. Germline V lookup: CDR1 MDHEN, CDR2 SYDVKM. The length of the CDR3 is 14 residues. The CDR3 spells CASSLALGGTEAFF. CDR3 nucleotides: TGTGCCAGCAGTTTGGCCCTGGGGGGGACTGAAGCTTTCTTT.

The rearrangement joins TRBV9 to TRBJ2-7; D is possibly TRBD2 (6 bases). Trimming cost V 4 bases and J 2 bases, with 16 bases left between them. Germline CDR1 SGDLS, CDR2 YYNGEE. This CDR3 is 15 amino acids long. The CDR3 nucleotides read TGTGCCAGCAGCCCACGACTAGTACCCGCCTACGAGCAGTACTTC. Its protein is CASSPRLVPAYEQYF.

The gene calls are TRBV7-2 and TRBJ2-6; TRBD1 aligns across 7 bases. The junction had 4 bases not matched to a gene; V was cut back by 4 bases and J by 4 bases. Germline V gene data show CDR1 as SGHTA and CDR2 as FQGNSA. The CDR3 extends over 15 amino acids. This CDR3 is CASSSDRRGANVLTF. In DNA, the CDR3 is TGTGCCAGCAGCTCGGACAGGCGAGGGGCCAACGTCCTGACTTTC.

J is TRBJ1-2 and V is TRBV3-1 (or the pseudogene TRBV3-2); unclear D gene. This CDR3 region has 13 residues. V was clipped by 1 base and J by 4 bases, with 7 bases between them. The germline V gene has CDR1 LGHDT and CDR2 YNNKEL (reference sequence). The CDR3 sequence is CASSQAQSYGYTF. The CDR3 DNA reads TGTGCCAGCAGCCAAGCACAGAGCTATGGCTACACCTTC.

The J gene is TRBJ2-1, the V gene TRBV18; 12 bases fit TRBD1. Germline V gives CDR1 KGHSH, CDR2 LQKENI. V shed 6 bases and J 10 bases; nucleotides not matched to a gene: 7. The CDR3 has 14 amino acids. CDR3 in amino acids: CASSAGTGGEEQFF. DNA of the CDR3: TGTGCCAGCTCTGCCGGGACAGGGGGCGAAGAGCAGTTCTTC.

The rearrangement joins TRBV28 to TRBJ2-1, with 8 bases aligning to TRBD2. The CDR3 is made up of 18 amino acids. Germline V CDR1 and CDR2: MDHEN, SYDVKM. J gave up 2 bases and V 8 bases, and 17 bases lay outside the gene matches. CDR3 in DNA: TGTGCCAGCCCCCCCGCAGCGGGAGCAGGAGAGGCCTACAATGAGCAGTTCTTC. Amino acids: CASPPAAGAGEAYNEQFF.

The chain links TRBV5-1 to TRBJ2-7; TRBD1 matches 9 bases. Germline loops: CDR1 SGHRS, CDR2 YFSETQ. The V and J ends lost 1 base and 1 base, in that order; junction bases with no gene match: 3. This CDR3 region has 15 residues. The CDR3 protein is CASSLWGTGSYEQYF. DNA of the CDR3: TGCGCCAGCAGCTTGTGGGGGACAGGGTCCTACGAGCAGTACTTC.

The CDR3 region is CASLGLAGVGELFF. As DNA, the CDR3 is TGTGCCAGCCTGGGGCTAGCGGGAGTAGGGGAGCTGTTTTTT. The chain combines TRBV3-1 (or the pseudogene TRBV3-2) with TRBJ2-2; TRBD2 agrees at 10 bases. Per the germline V gene, CDR1 is LGHDT and CDR2 is YNNKEL (reference sequence). CDR3 length equals 14 residues. The J segment lost 8 bases and the V segment lost 8 bases, leaving 8 bases of the junction unmatched.

The chain combines TRBV9 with TRBJ1-6; 8 nucleotides match TRBD1. Germline trimming cut 2 bases from V and 8 bases from J; bases unmatched to any gene: 6. The CDR3 runs 15 residues. CDR1 SGDLS and CDR2 YYNGEE come from the germline V gene. The DNA of the CDR3 is TGTGCCAGCAGCGTCCGGACAGGGAGTCATTCACCCCTCCACTTT. Translation gives CASSVRTGSHSPLHF.

This chain links TRBV18 with TRBJ2-7; 7 positions agree with TRBD1. Germline V gene data show CDR1 as KGHSH and CDR2 as LQKENI. The CDR3 has 15 residues. After removal of 3 bases from V and 0 bases from J, the junction contained 5 bases not matched to a gene. The DNA for the CDR3 is TGTGCCAGCTCACCTTCGGGACAGAACTCCTACGAGCAGTACTTC. Amino acid sequence: CASSPSGQNSYEQYF.

V is TRBV7-8 and J is TRBJ1-4, with 9 bases lining up with TRBD1. This CDR3 spans 16 amino acids. The V gene's germline CDR1 is SGHVS and CDR2 FQNEAQ. J was trimmed by 5 bases and V by 7 bases; bases with no gene match: 11. The CDR3 nucleotides are TGTGCCAGCACCTCAACCCAGGGACAGGGCAATGAAAAACTGTTTTTT. Its protein product is CASTSTQGQGNEKLFF.

The chain is built from TRBV6-6 and TRBJ1-1, with no clear D. Germline V lookup: CDR1 MNHNY, CDR2 SVGAGI (reference sequence). This CDR3 is built from 12 residues. Deletions cut 2 bases from V and 11 bases from J, with 12 bases between. The CDR3 DNA sequence: TGTGCCAGCAGTTACGAGGGAGGTCGGGCTTTCTTT. It translates to CASSYEGGRAFF.

This chain joins TRBV13 and TRBJ2-1, with TRBD2 matching 13 bases. V trimming: 5 bases; J trimming: 4 bases; junction bases outside the gene matches: 14. CDR1 and CDR2 from the germline V gene are PRHDT and FYEKMQ (reference sequence). The CDR3 runs to 19 residues. The CDR3 here is CASSLEGLAGPYGYNEQFF. Written as DNA, the CDR3 is TGTGCCAGCAGCCTCGAGGGACTAGCGGGACCTTACGGTTACAATGAGCAGTTCTTC.

J is TRBJ1-5 and V is TRBV28; 7 bases fit TRBD1. This CDR3 has 14 amino acids. Germline V gene sequence: CDR1 MDHEN, CDR2 SYDVKM. V dropped 6 bases and J dropped 5; count of bases not matched to a gene: 7. CDR3 nucleotide sequence: TGTGCCAGCAGGCCGGGACAGCCCGATCAGCCCCAGCATTTT. Its translation is CASRPGQPDQPQHF. Full variable domain (remainder filled in from reference TRBV28 and TRBJ1-5): DVKVTQSSRYLVKRTGEKVFLECVQDMDHENMFWYRQDPGLGLRLIYFSYDVKMKEKGDIPEGYSVSREKKERFSLILESASTNQTSMYLCASRPGQPDQPQHFGDGTRLSIL.

A few counts support this clone. This sequence joins TRBV28 and TRBJ2-1, with TRBD2 identical over 9 bases. CDR3 length: 15 residues. V trimming: 6 bases; J trimming: 6 bases; junction bases outside the gene matches: 9. CDR1 and CDR2 (germline): MDHEN, SYDVKM. The chain's CDR3 is CASRGAGGHTNEQFF. The CDR3 DNA is TGTGCCAGCAGAGGAGCGGGAGGTCATACCAATGAGCAGTTCTTC.

The chain recombines TRBV20-1 with TRBJ2-1; TRBD1 might be the D (5 bases). The CDR3 consists of 11 residues. From germline, CDR1 is DFQATT and CDR2 SNEGSKA (reference sequence). The V gene lost 5 bases and the J gene lost 8 bases, with 10 bases spanning the gap. The CDR3 spells CSALQGYEQFF. The CDR3, as DNA: TGCAGTGCTCTCCAGGGTTATGAGCAGTTCTTC.

The V gene is TRBV5-4, the J gene TRBJ2-7, with TRBD1 identical over 11 bases. This CDR3 comprises 13 residues. CDR1 and CDR2 from the germline V gene are SGHNT and YYREEE (reference sequence). V lost 4 bases and J lost 7; bases outside the gene matches: 4. CDR3 in amino acids: CASSPGTGGEQYF. The CDR3 nucleotides are TGTGCCAGCAGCCCGGGGACAGGGGGTGAGCAGTACTTC.

This sequence joins TRBV7-3 and TRBJ2-2; no reliable D call. Deletions cut 5 bases from V and 6 bases from J, with 7 bases between. Germline V gene lookup returns CDR1 SGHTA and CDR2 FQGTGA. The CDR3 covers 12 residues. The CDR3 sequence: CASSHKSGELFF. As DNA, the CDR3 is TGTGCCAGCAGCCACAAATCCGGGGAGCTGTTTTTT.

The chain employs TRBV2 and TRBJ2-7; D is unclear. The ends were cut back, 7 bases at V and 6 bases at J, with 13 bases in the middle. Looked up from germline, CDR1 is SNHLY and CDR2 is FYNNEI. The CDR3 has 12 residues. Here the CDR3 DNA reads TGTGCCAGCAACTACGCTTATGGCGAGCAGTACTTC. This gives the protein CASNYAYGEQYF.

The rearrangement joins TRBV4-3 to TRBJ1-2, with TRBD1 as a possible D gene (5 bases). This CDR3 contains 14 residues. Per the germline V gene, CDR1 is LGHNA and CDR2 is YSLEER. V lost 0 bases and J 4 bases, leaving 9 bases between the germline ends. CDR3 loop: CASSQDRVGYGYTF. The CDR3 DNA follows: TGCGCCAGCAGCCAAGACAGGGTAGGCTATGGCTACACCTTC.

The chain carries TRBV3-1 (or the pseudogene TRBV3-2) and TRBJ2-1; D is possibly TRBD2 (6 bases). The CDR3 is made up of 15 amino acids. The V gene's germline CDR1 is LGHDT and CDR2 YNNKEL (reference sequence). Between the trimmed V and J ends, which lost 4 bases and 1 base, there was a span of 11 bases. The CDR3 DNA sequence: TGTGCCAGCAGCCGGCGGGAAGGATCCTACAATGAGCAGTTCTTC. This codes for CASSRREGSYNEQFF.

This chain connects TRBV6-6 to TRBJ1-2; TRBD1 matches at 7 bases. This CDR3 is 16 amino acids long. Germline V CDR1 and CDR2: MNHNY, SVGAGI (reference sequence). With V trimmed by 0 bases and J by 6 bases, 10 bases remained unmatched. Written as DNA, the CDR3 is TGTGCCAGCAGTTACTCGGAATGGGGCAGGGGGGATGGCTACACCTTC. Its protein is CASSYSEWGRGDGYTF.

This clone turned up a few times. V gene TRBV24-1 combines with J gene TRBJ1-5; D not resolved. Germline-derived CDR1 and CDR2 are KGHDR and SFDVKD. V was clipped by 5 bases and J by 3 bases, with 7 bases between them. The CDR3 runs to 13 residues. Here the CDR3 DNA reads TGTGCCACCAGTGGTAGAATCAATCAGCCCCAGCATTTT. Its protein product is CATSGRINQPQHF.

The chain uses TRBV24-1 and TRBJ2-1; 9 bases align to TRBD2. The ends lost 2 bases at V and 10 bases at J; junction bases unmatched: 14. Germline CDR1 is KGHDR and CDR2 is SFDVKD. The CDR3 loop spans 17 amino acids. The CDR3 reads CATSDSGTSWGVGEQFF. In DNA, the CDR3 is TGTGCCACCAGTGATTCGGGGACTAGCTGGGGGGTCGGGGAGCAGTTCTTC.

The chain uses TRBV11-2 and TRBJ2-1, with 10 bases fitting TRBD2. Germline CDR1 and CDR2: SGHAT and FQNNGV. The CDR3 runs 16 residues. With 2 bases clipped from V and 2 bases from J, the junction kept 3 bases outside the gene matches. DNA of the CDR3: TGTGCCAGCAGCTTAACGAGCGGGAGGGCCTACAATGAGCAGTTCTTC. It is translated as CASSLTSGRAYNEQFF.